This TCR beta chain is drawn from a study of cytomegalovirus exposure and HLA in healthy donors. Study-wide points: Cytomegalovirus status was reportedly diagnosed by the classifier with high sensitivity and specificity. Some TCR beta chains (around 180 of them) were listed as cytomegalovirus-associated.

CDR1 is GTSNPN and CDR2 is SVGIG in the germline V gene (reference sequence). The CDR3 covers 15 residues. V gave up 3 bases and J gave up 0 bases, with 14 bases separating them. PCR amplification relied on 60 Vbeta primers (plus 13 Jbeta primers). Using immunoSEQ multiplex PCR, the repertoire was profiled, and TCRdb retains in-frame clones only, with some absent. This table has about 170,000 clones, over 60% appearing once. This clone was found once. Its target is unknown. J is TRBJ1-2 and V is TRBV30, with a tentative D call TRBD1 (6 bases). Sequencing was carried out using PBMCs. The source is a woman aged 45-60 years in good health and CMV-seropositive. CDR3 loop: CAWSLRGQPNYGYTF. The DNA for the CDR3 is TGTGCCTGGAGCCTCAGAGGACAGCCTAACTATGGCTACACCTTC. Together with reference TRBV30 and TRBJ1-2, the CDR3 gives the full variable domain: SQTIHQWPATLVQPVGSPLSLECTVEGTSNPNLYWYRQAAGRGLQLLFYSVGIGQISSEVPQNLSASRPQDRQFILSSKKLLLSDSGFYLCAWSLRGQPNYGYTFGSGTRLTVV.